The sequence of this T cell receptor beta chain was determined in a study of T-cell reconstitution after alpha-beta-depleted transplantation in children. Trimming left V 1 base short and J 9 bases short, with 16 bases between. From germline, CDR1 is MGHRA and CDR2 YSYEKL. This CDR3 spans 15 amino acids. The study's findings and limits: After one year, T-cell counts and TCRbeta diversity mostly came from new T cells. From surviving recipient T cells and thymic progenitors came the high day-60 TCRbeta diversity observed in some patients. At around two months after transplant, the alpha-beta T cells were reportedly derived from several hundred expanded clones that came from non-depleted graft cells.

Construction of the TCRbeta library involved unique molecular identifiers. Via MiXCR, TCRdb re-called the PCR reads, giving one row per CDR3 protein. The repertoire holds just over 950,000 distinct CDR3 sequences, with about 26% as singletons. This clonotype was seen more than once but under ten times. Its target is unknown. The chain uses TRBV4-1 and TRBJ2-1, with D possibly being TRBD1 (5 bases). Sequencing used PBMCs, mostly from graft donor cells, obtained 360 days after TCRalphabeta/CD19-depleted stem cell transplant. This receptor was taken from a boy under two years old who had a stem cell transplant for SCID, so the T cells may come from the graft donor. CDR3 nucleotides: TGCGCCAGCAGCCAAGCGGCAGGGCCCTTAGGTGAGCAGTTCTTC. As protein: CASSQAAGPLGEQFF.